This T cell receptor beta chain is drawn from a study of tumor-infiltrating lymphocytes in primary liver carcinoma. Study-wide results and caveats: In tumor-adjacent and tumor-blood pairs, overlap was lower than in tumor region pairs. Detection in all five tumor regions applied to only about 7-24% of top clones.

As for this clonotype: Its antigen is as yet unknown. The CDR3 carries no conserved terminal phenylalanine or tryptophan, so it likely arises from a read error.

TCR beta cDNA was made from 450 to 500 ng total RNA with a constant-region primer. Employing slightly modified ARM-PCR, three nested multiplex PCR rounds were run, and these gave rise to the TCR beta libraries. TCRdb itself ran the multiplex PCR reads through MiXCR, one entry per CDR3 protein. The data hold roughly 80,000 distinct CDR3 sequences, with roughly 72% observed a single time. Each 20-30 mg portion of unsorted bulk tissue served as the source for co-extraction of RNA and DNA. The patients presented with primary liver carcinoma, which was managed through surgical resection. The patients lived with chronic HBV infection and had not yet received any treatment. The receptor was derived from a man aged 35-49 years with primary liver carcinoma and hepatitis B virus infection. The sequencing sample was made of liver tumor tissue from sampling region 1. Subset defined: tumor region T1, superior pole.

CDR3 sequence reads: CASSRGITTEAFY. In DNA form, the CDR3 reads TGTGCCAGCAGTCGGGGAATTACAACTGAAGCTTTCTAT. The chain joins TRBV12-3 or TRBV12-4 to TRBJ1-1; the D is unclear. Trimming removed 5 bases from V and 5 bases from J, with 12 bases in between. The CDR3 sequence is 13 residues long.